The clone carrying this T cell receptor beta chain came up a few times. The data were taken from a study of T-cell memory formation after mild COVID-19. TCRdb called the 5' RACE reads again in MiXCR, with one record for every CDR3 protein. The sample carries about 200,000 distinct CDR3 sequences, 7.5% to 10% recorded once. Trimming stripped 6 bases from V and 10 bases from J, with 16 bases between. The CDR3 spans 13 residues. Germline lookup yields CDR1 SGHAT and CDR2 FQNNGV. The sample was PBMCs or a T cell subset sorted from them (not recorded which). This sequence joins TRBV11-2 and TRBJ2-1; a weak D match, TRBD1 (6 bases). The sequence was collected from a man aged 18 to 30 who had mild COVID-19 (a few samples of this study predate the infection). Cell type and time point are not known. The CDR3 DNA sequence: TGTGCCAGCAGGTTACGCCAGGGGCAAGAGCAGTTCTTC. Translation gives CASRLRQGQEQFF.